The clone carrying this T cell receptor beta chain was detected once. The antigen is not known. A read error is possible here, since a much larger clone lies one base away. From germline, CDR1 is SGHAT and CDR2 FQNNGV. The length of the CDR3 is 16 residues. Investigators amplified TCR beta CDR3 regions from RNA transcripts. First-round RT-PCR used HTBI primers; second-round multiplex PCR followed. Each CDR3 protein gets one entry after TCRdb re-called the multiplex PCR reads with MiXCR. The table lists about half a million distinct CDR3 sequences, under 15% of them singletons. This entry comes from a study of Graves' ophthalmopathy and Graves' hyperthyroidism. The study, taken as a whole, reports: Ophthalmopathy cases were distinguished from stable hyperthyroidism by a 13-signature model, reaching 85% to 90% sensitivity and around 77% specificity.

Out of around 10 ml of fresh peripheral blood, PBMCs were obtained. The gene calls are TRBV11-2 and TRBJ2-2, with 11 bases that match TRBD2. The sample comprised blood. This TCR was sampled from a woman in her thirties with Graves' ophthalmopathy. The CDR3 sequence: CASSSLAGVNTGELCF. CDR3 bases: TGTGCCAGCAGCTCACTAGCGGGAGTGAACACCGGGGAGCTGTGTTTT.